A selection of T cell receptor beta chains follows, all from one sample in a study of T cells in Graves' hyperthyroidism and ophthalmopathy. TCRdb called the multiplex PCR reads again in MiXCR, with one record for every CDR3 protein. The sample has a few hundred thousand distinct CDR3 sequences; about 45% are singletons. The specimen sequenced was peripheral blood or thyroid tissue (not recorded which). The source is a woman in her late teens or twenties with Graves' hyperthyroidism. Each CDR3 is given with its conserved first and last residue. A D gene is named only where the DNA matches it firmly. Rows give clone size only sometimes, using once, few, many, or a class for an expanded clone.

abundance	j_gene	v_gene	d_gene	CDR3nt	CDR3aa
many	TRBJ1-5	TRBV5-1	-	TGCGCCAGCAGCTTTAGAGGGAATCAGCCCCAGCATTTT	CASSFRGNQPQHF
-	TRBJ2-7	TRBV2	TRBD2	TGTGCCAGCAGTCAAGGACTAGCGGGAAGCAACGAGCAGTACTTC	CASSQGLAGSNEQYF
many	TRBJ1-5	TRBV19	-	TGTGCCAGTAGTGCCCAGGACAGTGGACAGCCCCAGCATTTT	CASSAQDSGQPQHF
-	TRBJ2-2	TRBV29-1	-	TGCAGCGTACCTGAATCCGGGGAGCTGTTTTTT	CSVPESGELFF
-	TRBJ1-1	TRBV12-3/TRBV12-4	-	TGTGCCAGCAGCTTACGCCGGACTGAAGCTTTCTTT	CASSLRRTEAFF
-	TRBJ1-5	TRBV20-1	-	TGCAGTGCTAGAGATGTGGCAGGGGGCAATCAGCCCCAGCATTTT	CSARDVAGGNQPQHF
-	TRBJ2-5	TRBV7-2	TRBD2	TGTGCCAGCAGCCTACTTGGGACTAGCCAGACCCAGTACTTC	CASSLLGTSQTQYF
few	TRBJ2-5	TRBV7-9	-	TGTGCCAGCAGCGCTTCGATCCCCGTAGAGGCCCAGTACTTC	CASSASIPVEAQYF
many	TRBJ1-1	TRBV29-1	-	TGCAGCGTTGAAGTCCCGTCCCTGAACACTGAAGCTTTCTTT	CSVEVPSLNTEAFF
-	TRBJ1-2	TRBV6-5	-	TGTGCCAGCAGTTACCAAGGACAGACCTATGGCTACACCTTC	CASSYQGQTYGYTF
many	TRBJ2-5	TRBV29-1	TRBD1	TGCAGCGTTGAGTGGGACAGGGAAGGCGAGACCCAGTACTTC	CSVEWDREGETQYF
-	TRBJ1-5	TRBV24-1	-	TGTGCCACCAGTGGTGGGACTAGCGTAGGGCAGACCCAGCATTTT	CATSGGTSVGQTQHF
-	TRBJ2-7	TRBV11-2	-	TGTGCCAGCTTAGGGGCGGCCTCCTACGAGCAGTACTTC	CASLGAASYEQYF
-	TRBJ2-7	TRBV24-1	-	TGTGCCAGCAGTTCGACAGCAATCTCCTACGAGCAGTACTTC	CASSSTAISYEQYF
-	TRBJ1-5	TRBV2	-	TGTGCCAGCCAAAGGGGGGGGCCCCAGCATTTT	CASQRGGPQHF
few	TRBJ2-7	TRBV20-1	-	TGCAGTGCTAGAGTCGGGAGCTCCTACGAGCAGTACTTC	CSARVGSSYEQYF
-	TRBJ2-3	TRBV7-9	-	TGTGCCAGCAGCTTAGCTCCTAGCGCAGATACGCAGTATTTT	CASSLAPSADTQYF
-	TRBJ1-4	TRBV10-3	-	TGTGCCATCAGTTACTCGAAGAGGGCTAATGAAAAACTGTTTTTT	CAISYSKRANEKLFF
few	TRBJ1-4	TRBV9	-	TGTGCCAGCAGCGTAGTGCACGAGCCCAATGAAAAACTGTTTTTT	CASSVVHEPNEKLFF
many	TRBJ1-2	TRBV5-1	-	TGCGCCAGCAGCTTGGGACAATCGACTAACTATGGCTACACCTTC	CASSLGQSTNYGYTF
-	TRBJ1-1	TRBV7-2	-	TGTGCCAGCAGCTTATACAGGGTGAACACTGAAGCTTCCTTT	CASSLYRVNTEASF
-	TRBJ2-2	TRBV10-3	-	TGTGCCATCAGTGTAACCCCGAGGGGGGAGCTGTTTTTT	CAISVTPRGELFF
-	TRBJ1-5	TRBV7-8	-	TGTGCCAGCAGCTTAGGACAGACAAGAAATCAGCCCCAGCATTTT	CASSLGQTRNQPQHF
-	TRBJ1-2	TRBV10-3	-	TGTGCCAGCAGTTGGACAGTAGCTAACTATGGCTACACCTTC	CASSWTVANYGYTF
-	TRBJ2-5	TRBV7-9	-	TGTGCCAGCAGCTTCCCAGACTCGGAAGAGTACCAAGAGACCCAGTACTTC	CASSFPDSEEYQETQYF
many	TRBJ1-5	TRBV20-1	-	TGCAGTGCCAGACAGCTAAATCAGCCCCAGCATTTT	CSARQLNQPQHF
few	TRBJ2-2	TRBV15	-	TGTGCCACCACCTCCTCATGGGGGGCCGGGGAGCTGTTTTTT	CATTSSWGAGELFF
few	TRBJ1-6	TRBV6-6	TRBD1	TGTGCCAGCAGTATCGGGACAGGGGGCAATTCACCCCTCCACTTT	CASSIGTGGNSPLHF
many	TRBJ1-2	TRBV12-3/TRBV12-4	-	TGTGCCTCGGATGGCTACACCTTC	CASDGYTF
-	TRBJ1-2	TRBV25-1	-	TGTGCCAGCTTGGACTCTGGGAGGAGGCATGGCTACACCTTC	CASLDSGRRHGYTF
many	TRBJ1-4	TRBV7-9	-	TGTGCCAGCAGCCGAGGGGCAGCCCGGATGGAAAAACTGTTTTTT	CASSRGAARMEKLFF
many	TRBJ1-2	TRBV24-1	-	TGTGCCACCAGTGATTTGTCTGGGGACTATGGCTACACCTTC	CATSDLSGDYGYTF
-	TRBJ2-6	TRBV15	-	TGTGCCACCAGCAGCCAAGACAGCTCTGGGGCCAACGTCCTGACTTTC	CATSSQDSSGANVLTF
once	TRBJ1-1	TRBV20-1	TRBD1	TGCAGTGCTAGAGTCACCGGGACAGGGCGTACTGAAGCTTTCTTT	CSARVTGTGRTEAFF
-	TRBJ2-5	TRBV2	-	TGTGCCGGCAGTGACGGGTGGCGGGGTCTCGAGACCCAGTACTTC	CAGSDGWRGLETQYF
-	TRBJ2-1	TRBV15	-	TGTGCCACCAGCAGAGTCGCCGGATACAATGAGCAGTTCTTC	CATSRVAGYNEQFF
-	TRBJ2-2	TRBV7-2	-	TGTGCCAGCAGCTCGGGGGGAGGGGGAACCGGGGAGCTGTTTTTT	CASSSGGGGTGELFF
-	TRBJ1-1	TRBV7-9	TRBD1	TGTGCCAGCAGCCTCAGACAGGGAGGGACTGAAGCTTTCTTT	CASSLRQGGTEAFF
once	TRBJ2-1	TRBV9	-	TGTGCCAGCAGCGCAACCTACAATGAGCAGTTCTTC	CASSATYNEQFF
many	TRBJ1-5	TRBV15	-	TGTGCCACCAGCAGACCGGGGAATCAGCCCCAGCATTTT	CATSRPGNQPQHF
-	TRBJ1-2	TRBV7-8	TRBD1	TGTGCCTCCGGGACAGGGATAGAAGGCTACACCTTC	CASGTGIEGYTF
-	TRBJ2-5	TRBV25-1	-	TGTGCCATCAGTGAGCTGGGCGCGGGCCTACAAGAGACCCAGTACTTC	CAISELGAGLQETQYF
-	TRBJ1-1	TRBV11-1	TRBD1	TGTGCCAGCAGCCGAGTCGCGGGGGCAGGGGGCACTGAAGCTTTCTTT	CASSRVAGAGGTEAFF
-	TRBJ1-5	TRBV2	-	TGTGCCAGCAGTGAAAGCACCGGGGTGCCCCAGCATTTT	CASSESTGVPQHF
few	TRBJ1-2	TRBV7-2	TRBD1	TGTGCCAGCAGCGAAGCCGGGACAGGGTATGCTGGCTACACCTTC	CASSEAGTGYAGYTF
-	TRBJ2-7	TRBV19	TRBD2	TGTGCCACTCTAGCGGCCTTGAGCTCCTACGAGCAGTACTTC	CATLAALSSYEQYF
many	TRBJ1-5	TRBV20-1	TRBD1	TGCAGTGCTGAGGACAGGGATCAGCCCCAGCATTTT	CSAEDRDQPQHF
-	TRBJ1-1	TRBV7-2	-	TGTGCCAGCATCGAACAACCGGTCGAAGCTTTCTTT	CASIEQPVEAFF
-	TRBJ1-3	TRBV5-1	TRBD1	TGCGCCAGCAGCTTAGGGACAGGGGGAGGATCTGGAAACACCATATATTTT	CASSLGTGGGSGNTIYF
few	TRBJ1-2	TRBV7-3	-	TGTGCCAGCAGCCCAACAAGGGGCTACACCTTC	CASSPTRGYTF
-	TRBJ1-4	TRBV2	TRBD1	TGTGCCCGCACCGGGACAGCGGATCGTGAAAAACTGTTTTTT	CARTGTADREKLFF